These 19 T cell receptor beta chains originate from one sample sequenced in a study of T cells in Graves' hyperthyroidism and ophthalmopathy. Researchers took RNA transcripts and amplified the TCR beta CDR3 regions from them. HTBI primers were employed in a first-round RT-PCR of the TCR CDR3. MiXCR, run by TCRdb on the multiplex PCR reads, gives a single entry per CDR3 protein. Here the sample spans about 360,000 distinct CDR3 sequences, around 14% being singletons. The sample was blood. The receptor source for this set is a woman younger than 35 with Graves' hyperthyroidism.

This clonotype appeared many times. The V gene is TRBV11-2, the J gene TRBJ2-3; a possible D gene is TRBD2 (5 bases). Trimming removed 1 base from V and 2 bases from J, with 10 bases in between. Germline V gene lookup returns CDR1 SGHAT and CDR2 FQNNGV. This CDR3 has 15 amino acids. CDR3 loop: CASSLVQRTTDTQYF. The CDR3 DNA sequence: TGTGCCAGCAGCTTAGTCCAGCGGACCACAGATACGCAGTATTTT.

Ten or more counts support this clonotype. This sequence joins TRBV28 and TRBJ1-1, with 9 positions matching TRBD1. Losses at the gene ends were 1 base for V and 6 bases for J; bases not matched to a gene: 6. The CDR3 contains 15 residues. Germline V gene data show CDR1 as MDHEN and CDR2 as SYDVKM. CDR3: CASSLYRGRISEAFF. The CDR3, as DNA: TGTGCCAGCAGTTTATACAGGGGGCGCATATCTGAAGCTTTCTTT.

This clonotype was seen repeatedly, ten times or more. The DNA of the CDR3 is TGCAGTGCTGGCTCGGGACTAGCGGGACCTAATGAGCAGTTCTTC. Protein sequence: CSAGSGLAGPNEQFF. The chain couples TRBV20-1 to TRBJ2-1, with 13 bases fitting TRBD2. J was trimmed by 7 bases and V by 5 bases; bases with no gene match: 8. The CDR3 sequence is 15 residues long. Germline-derived CDR1 and CDR2 are DFQATT and SNEGSKA (reference sequence).

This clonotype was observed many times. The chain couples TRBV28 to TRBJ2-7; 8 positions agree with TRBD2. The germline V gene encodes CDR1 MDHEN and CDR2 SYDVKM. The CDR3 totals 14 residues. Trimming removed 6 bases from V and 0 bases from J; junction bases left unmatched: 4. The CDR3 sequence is CASRGAGDSYEQYF. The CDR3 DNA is TGTGCCAGCAGAGGAGCGGGAGACTCCTACGAGCAGTACTTC. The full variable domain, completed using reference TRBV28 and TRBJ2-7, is DVKVTQSSRYLVKRTGEKVFLECVQDMDHENMFWYRQDPGLGLRLIYFSYDVKMKEKGDIPEGYSVSREKKERFSLILESASTNQTSMYLCASRGAGDSYEQYFGPGTRLTVT.

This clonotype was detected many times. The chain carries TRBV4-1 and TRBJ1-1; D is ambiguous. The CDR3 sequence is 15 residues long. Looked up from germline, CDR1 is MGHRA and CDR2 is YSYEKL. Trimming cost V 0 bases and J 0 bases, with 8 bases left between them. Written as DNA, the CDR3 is TGCGCCAGCAGCCAAGAAACCCTGATGAACACTGAAGCTTTCTTT. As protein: CASSQETLMNTEAFF.

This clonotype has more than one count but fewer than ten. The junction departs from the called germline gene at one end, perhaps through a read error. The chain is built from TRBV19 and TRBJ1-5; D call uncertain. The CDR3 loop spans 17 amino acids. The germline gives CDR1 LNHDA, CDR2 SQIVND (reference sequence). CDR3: CASSIDQVGRANRPQHF. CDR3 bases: TGTGCCAGTAGTATAGATCAAGTCGGGCGGGCGAATCGGCCCCAGCATTTT.

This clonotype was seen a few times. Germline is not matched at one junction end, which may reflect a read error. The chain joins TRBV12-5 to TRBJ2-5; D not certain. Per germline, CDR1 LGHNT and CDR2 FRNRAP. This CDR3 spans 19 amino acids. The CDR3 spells CASGLVRFLPLGSQETRYF. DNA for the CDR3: TGTGCTAGTGGTTTGGTACGGTTCCTTCCGCTCGGATCCCAAGAGACCCGGTACTTC.

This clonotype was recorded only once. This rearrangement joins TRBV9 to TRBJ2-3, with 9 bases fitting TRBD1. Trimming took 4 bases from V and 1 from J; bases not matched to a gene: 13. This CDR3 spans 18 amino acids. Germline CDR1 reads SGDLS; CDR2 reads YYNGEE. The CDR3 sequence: CASSSPTGGGFGTDTQYF. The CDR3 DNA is TGTGCCAGCAGCTCCCCCACAGGGGGCGGTTTCGGCACAGATACGCAGTATTTT.

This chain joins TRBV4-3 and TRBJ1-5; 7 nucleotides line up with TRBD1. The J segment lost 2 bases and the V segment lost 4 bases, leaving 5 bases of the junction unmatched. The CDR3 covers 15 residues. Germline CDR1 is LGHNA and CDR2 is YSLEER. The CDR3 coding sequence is TGCGCCAGCAGCCCTCAGGGGGGTGGCAATCAGCCCCAGCATTTT. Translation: CASSPQGGGNQPQHF.

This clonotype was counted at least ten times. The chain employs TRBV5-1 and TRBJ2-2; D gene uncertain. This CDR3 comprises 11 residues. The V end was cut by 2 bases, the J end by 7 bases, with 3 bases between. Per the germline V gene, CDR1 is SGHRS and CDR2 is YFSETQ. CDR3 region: CASSFIGELFF. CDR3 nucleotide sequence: TGCGCCAGCAGCTTTATCGGGGAGCTGTTTTTT.

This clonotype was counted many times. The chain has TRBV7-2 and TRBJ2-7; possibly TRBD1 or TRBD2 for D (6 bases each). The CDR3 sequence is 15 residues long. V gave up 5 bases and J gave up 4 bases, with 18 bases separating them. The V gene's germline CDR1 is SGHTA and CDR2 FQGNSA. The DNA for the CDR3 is TGTGCCAGCAGCCCCCCCGGTGGGGGGCTGTACGAGCAGTACTTC. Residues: CASSPPGGGLYEQYF.

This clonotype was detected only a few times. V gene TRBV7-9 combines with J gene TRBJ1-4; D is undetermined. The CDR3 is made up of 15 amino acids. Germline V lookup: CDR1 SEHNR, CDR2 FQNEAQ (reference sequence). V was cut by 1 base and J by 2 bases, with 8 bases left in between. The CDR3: CASSLVGRTNEKLFF. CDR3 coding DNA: TGTGCCAGCAGCTTAGTAGGGCGCACTAATGAAAAACTGTTTTTT.

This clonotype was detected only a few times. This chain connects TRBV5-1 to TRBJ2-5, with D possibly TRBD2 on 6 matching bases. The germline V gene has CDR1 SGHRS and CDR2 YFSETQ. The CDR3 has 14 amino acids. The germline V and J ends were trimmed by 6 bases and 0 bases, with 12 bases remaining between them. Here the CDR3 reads CASTLRDYQETQYF. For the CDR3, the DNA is TGCGCCAGCACCCTCCGGGACTACCAAGAGACCCAGTACTTC.

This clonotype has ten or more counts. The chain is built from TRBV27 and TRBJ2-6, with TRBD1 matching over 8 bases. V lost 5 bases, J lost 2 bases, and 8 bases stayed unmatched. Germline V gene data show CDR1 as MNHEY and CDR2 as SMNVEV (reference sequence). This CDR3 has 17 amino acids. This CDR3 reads CASSPQDRAAGANVLTF. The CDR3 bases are TGTGCCAGCAGTCCCCAGGACAGGGCCGCTGGGGCCAACGTCCTGACTTTC.

The chain's CDR3 is CSARDGGGGQETQYF. Here the CDR3 DNA reads TGCAGTGCTAGAGATGGCGGCGGGGGGCAAGAGACCCAGTACTTC. The chain joins TRBV20-1 to TRBJ2-5; 8 bases are shared with TRBD2. The V segment lost 0 bases and the J segment 2 bases; nucleotides outside the gene matches: 5. The CDR3 is made up of 15 amino acids. The germline V gene has CDR1 DFQATT and CDR2 SNEGSKA (reference sequence).

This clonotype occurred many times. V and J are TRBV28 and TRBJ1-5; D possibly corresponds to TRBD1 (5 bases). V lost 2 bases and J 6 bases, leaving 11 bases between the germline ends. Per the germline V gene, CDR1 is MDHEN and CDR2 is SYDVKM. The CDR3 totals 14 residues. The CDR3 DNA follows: TGTGCCAGCAGTTTAATCGGGGGAGGTCAGCCCCAGCATTTT. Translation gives CASSLIGGGQPQHF. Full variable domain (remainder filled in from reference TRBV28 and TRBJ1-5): DVKVTQSSRYLVKRTGEKVFLECVQDMDHENMFWYRQDPGLGLRLIYFSYDVKMKEKGDIPEGYSVSREKKERFSLILESASTNQTSMYLCASSLIGGGQPQHFGDGTRLSIL.

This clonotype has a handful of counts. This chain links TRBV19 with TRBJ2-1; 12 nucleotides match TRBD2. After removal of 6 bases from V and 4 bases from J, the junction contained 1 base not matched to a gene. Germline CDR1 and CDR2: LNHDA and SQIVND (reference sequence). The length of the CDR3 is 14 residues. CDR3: CASRTSGRYNEQFF. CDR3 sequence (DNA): TGTGCCAGTAGGACTAGCGGGAGATACAATGAGCAGTTCTTC.

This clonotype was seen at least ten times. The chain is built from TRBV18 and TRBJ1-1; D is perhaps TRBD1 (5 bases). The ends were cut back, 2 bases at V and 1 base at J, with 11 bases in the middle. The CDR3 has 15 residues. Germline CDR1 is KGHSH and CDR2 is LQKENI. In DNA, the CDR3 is TGTGCCAGCTCACCAAAAGCAGGGACGAACACTGAAGCTTTCTTT. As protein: CASSPKAGTNTEAFF.

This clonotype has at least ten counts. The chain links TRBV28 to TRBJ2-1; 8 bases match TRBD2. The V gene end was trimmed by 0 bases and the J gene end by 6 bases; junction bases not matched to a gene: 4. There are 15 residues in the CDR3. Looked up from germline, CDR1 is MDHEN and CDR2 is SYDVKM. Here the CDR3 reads CASSLWGGRLNEQFF. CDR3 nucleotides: TGTGCCAGCAGTTTATGGGGCGGGAGGCTCAATGAGCAGTTCTTC.